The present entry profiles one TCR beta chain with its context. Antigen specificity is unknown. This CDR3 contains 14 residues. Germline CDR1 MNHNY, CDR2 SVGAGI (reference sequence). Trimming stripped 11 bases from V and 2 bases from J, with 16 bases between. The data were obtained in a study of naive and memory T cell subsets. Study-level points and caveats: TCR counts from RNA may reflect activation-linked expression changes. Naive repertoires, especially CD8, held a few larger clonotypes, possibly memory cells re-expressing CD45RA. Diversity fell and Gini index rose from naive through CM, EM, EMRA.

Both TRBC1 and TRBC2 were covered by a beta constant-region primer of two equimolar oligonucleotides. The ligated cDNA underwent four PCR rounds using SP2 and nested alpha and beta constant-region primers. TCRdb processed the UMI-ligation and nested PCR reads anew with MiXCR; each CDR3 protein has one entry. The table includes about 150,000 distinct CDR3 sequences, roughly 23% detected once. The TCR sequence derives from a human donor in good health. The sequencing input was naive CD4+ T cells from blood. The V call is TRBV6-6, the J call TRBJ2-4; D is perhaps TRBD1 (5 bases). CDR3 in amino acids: CAANQGSTKNIQYF. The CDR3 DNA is TGTGCCGCGAATCAGGGCTCGACCAAAAACATTCAGTACTTC.